This passage covers 23 T cell receptor beta chains from one sample sequenced in a study of OX40 agonist ivuxolimab in advanced cancers. The data were produced by immunoSEQ multiplex PCR, yet TCRdb's version contains in-frame clones alone and is incomplete. Among tens of thousands of clones listed, around 86% were seen once. Sequenced here: CD4+ or CD8+ T cells sorted from blood, sampled in a trial of the OX40 agonist ivuxolimab. These receptors all come from an adult with an advanced solid tumor such as melanoma, head and neck, liver or kidney cancer.

The V call is TRBV7-8, the J call TRBJ2-3, with TRBD1 matching 7 bases. V shed 3 bases and J 1 base; nucleotides not matched to a gene: 7. Per germline, CDR1 SGHVS and CDR2 FQNEAQ. The CDR3 has 16 amino acids. CDR3 residues: CASSFTGAAGTDTQYF. The CDR3 DNA is TGTGCCAGCAGCTTTACAGGGGCAGCCGGCACAGATACGCAGTATTTT.

The rearrangement uses TRBV9 and TRBJ1-1; D is uncertain. V shed 3 bases and J shed 2 bases, with 17 bases lying between them. Germline V gene sequence: CDR1 SGDLS, CDR2 YYNGEE. The length of the CDR3 is 16 residues. The CDR3 protein is CASSGRRSSGNTEAFF. Here the CDR3 DNA reads TGTGCCAGCAGCGGACGCCGTTCGTCAGGAAACACTGAAGCTTTCTTT.

The rearrangement uses TRBV7-9 and TRBJ1-1, with D perhaps matching TRBD1 (6 bases). This CDR3 is built from 12 residues. Trimming took off 5 bases at V and 11 bases at J, with 15 bases between the two ends. Germline values: CDR1 SEHNR, CDR2 FQNEAQ (reference sequence). Here the CDR3 reads CASSAQEGGAFF. The CDR3 DNA follows: TGTGCCAGCAGCGCCCAGGAGGGGGGGGCTTTCTTT.

The chain recombines TRBV29-1 with TRBJ1-4; TRBD1 is a possible D gene (5 bases). This CDR3 is built from 15 residues. The V gene lost 6 bases and the J gene lost 4 bases, with 18 bases spanning the gap. The germline V gene encodes CDR1 SQVTM and CDR2 ANQGSEA. This CDR3 reads CSVRGAGPLNEKLFF. The CDR3 DNA follows: TGCAGCGTGCGCGGGGCCGGGCCCCTTAATGAAAAACTGTTTTTT.

V usage is TRBV5-1 and J usage is TRBJ2-7; TRBD1 is a possible D gene (5 bases). CDR3 size: 14 residues. Trimming cost V 0 bases and J 3 bases, with 10 bases left between them. Germline V gene data show CDR1 as SGHRS and CDR2 as YFSETQ. CDR3 in amino acids: CASSLADQGYEQYF. In DNA form, the CDR3 reads TGCGCCAGCAGCTTGGCCGACCAGGGCTACGAGCAGTACTTC.

The V and J genes are TRBV18 and TRBJ1-3; the D is unclear. This CDR3 spans 15 amino acids. Trimming removed 4 bases at V and 0 bases at J, with 10 bases between. Germline CDR1 is KGHSH and CDR2 is LQKENI. CDR3 loop: CASSRNNFSGNTIYF. In DNA form, the CDR3 reads TGTGCCAGCTCACGAAATAACTTCTCTGGAAACACCATATATTTT.

This chain connects TRBV7-3 to TRBJ2-7; 9 bases align to TRBD2. The trim removed 1 base at V and 4 bases at J, leaving 5 bases unmatched. The CDR3 is 15 amino acids. Germline-derived CDR1 and CDR2 are SGHTA and FQGTGA. As DNA, the CDR3 is TGTGCCAGCAGCTTAATAGCGGGGGCAGGGTACGAGCAGTACTTC. This gives the protein CASSLIAGAGYEQYF.

The V call is TRBV18, the J call TRBJ1-2, with D uncertain. There are 16 residues in the CDR3. Between the trimmed V and J ends, which lost 5 bases and 6 bases, there was a span of 22 bases. Germline V CDR1 and CDR2: KGHSH, LQKENI. The CDR3 bases are TGTGCCAGCTCAACTTTTAGGGAGGCCGAGAAGGATGGCTACACCTTC. It translates to CASSTFREAEKDGYTF.

The chain combines TRBV5-1 with TRBJ2-7, with 8 bases that match TRBD1. The CDR3 runs 14 residues. The germline gives CDR1 SGHRS, CDR2 YFSETQ. Trimming at V came to 3 bases and at J to 2 bases, leaving 4 bases not matched to a gene. Here the CDR3 reads CASSWKDRAYEQYF. CDR3 DNA: TGCGCCAGCAGCTGGAAGGACAGGGCCTACGAGCAGTACTTC.

The V call is TRBV5-1, the J call TRBJ2-1, with 9 bases that match TRBD1. Per the germline V gene, CDR1 is SGHRS and CDR2 is YFSETQ. V lost 7 bases, J lost 0 bases, and 5 bases stayed unmatched. This CDR3 region has 15 residues. The CDR3 region has the DNA TGCGCCAGCGCCTCGACAGGGGGCTCCTACAATGAGCAGTTCTTC. It translates to CASASTGGSYNEQFF.

The chain combines TRBV2 with TRBJ1-3, with a weak D call TRBD1 (6 bases). The germline V gene encodes CDR1 SNHLY and CDR2 FYNNEI. Deletions cut 5 bases from V and 0 bases from J, with 11 bases between. There are 15 residues in the CDR3. CDR3 sequence: CASSITTGSGNTIYF. The CDR3 DNA reads TGTGCCAGCAGTATCACGACAGGCTCTGGAAACACCATATATTTT. The full variable domain, rest sourced from reference TRBV2 and TRBJ1-3, is EPEVTQTPSHQVTQMGQEVILRCVPISNHLYFYWYRQILGQKVEFLVSFYNNEISEKSEIFDDQFSVERPDGSNFTLKIRSTKLEDSAMYFCASSITTGSGNTIYFGEGSWLTVV.

This sequence joins TRBV4-1 and TRBJ2-3; 10 bases map to TRBD2. CDR3 length: 16 residues. J gave up 4 bases and V 6 bases, and 10 bases lay outside the gene matches. Germline lookup yields CDR1 MGHRA and CDR2 YSYEKL. For the CDR3, the DNA is TGCGCCAGCAGACGGAGCGGGGGGGCCTACGCAGATACGCAGTATTTT. Its translation is CASRRSGGAYADTQYF.

V usage is TRBV7-2 and J usage is TRBJ1-3; 8 bases map to TRBD1. The CDR3 covers 19 residues. With 0 bases clipped from V and 1 base from J, the junction kept 11 bases outside the gene matches. CDR1 is SGHTA, CDR2 FQGNSA, per germline. The CDR3 sequence is CASSLAGVGQGQSGNTIYF. The CDR3 DNA sequence: TGTGCCAGCAGCTTAGCAGGGGTTGGACAGGGACAGTCTGGAAACACCATATATTTT.

Remarks on this clone: Other DNA sequences in the same sample also yield this CDR3. The chain links TRBV6-5 to TRBJ2-7; TRBD1 aligns across 7 bases. The CDR3 runs to 13 residues. The V and J ends lost 5 bases and 1 base, in that order; junction bases with no gene match: 2. The V gene's germline CDR1 is MNHEY and CDR2 SVGAGI. In nucleotides, the CDR3 is TGTGCCAGCAGTCGACAGGGATCCTACGAGCAGTACTTC. Amino acids: CASSRQGSYEQYF.

This chain joins TRBV6-6 and TRBJ2-2; 7 nucleotides line up with TRBD1. V shed 8 bases and J 4 bases; nucleotides not matched to a gene: 13. The CDR3 contains 16 residues. Looked up from germline, CDR1 is MNHNY and CDR2 is SVGAGI (reference sequence). CDR3 nucleotides: TGTGCCAGCGAACGCCGGGGCAGGGGGAGCACCGGGGAGCTGTTTTTT. Its protein product is CASERRGRGSTGELFF.

This sequence joins TRBV29-1 and TRBJ1-4, with a weak D call TRBD1 (5 bases). V was clipped by 7 bases and J by 4 bases, with 19 bases between them. The V gene's germline CDR1 is SQVTM and CDR2 ANQGSEA. The CDR3 runs 15 residues. The CDR3 coding sequence is TGCAGCGCCGTAAGGGGTAGCCAGAGTAATGAAAAACTGTTTTTT. This gives the protein CSAVRGSQSNEKLFF.

The CDR3 here is CASTDPGGTDTQYF. The CDR3 bases are TGTGCCAGCACCGACCCTGGCGGCACAGATACGCAGTATTTT. The chain has TRBV6-1 and TRBJ2-3; D unclear. Trimming stripped 7 bases from V and 1 base from J, with 12 bases between. This CDR3 has 14 amino acids. The V gene's germline CDR1 is MNHNS and CDR2 SASEGT.

The chain links TRBV7-9 to TRBJ1-6, with 9 bases that match TRBD1. This CDR3 comprises 13 residues. The V segment lost 11 bases and the J segment 6 bases; nucleotides outside the gene matches: 5. CDR1 and CDR2 from the germline V gene are SEHNR and FQNEAQ (reference sequence). This CDR3 reads CAGGTGINSPLHF. The CDR3 DNA reads as TGTGCCGGGGGGACAGGGATTAATTCACCCCTCCACTTT.

The chain couples TRBV14 to TRBJ2-7; D unresolved. Germline assignment: CDR1 SGHDN and CDR2 FVKESK. Trimming pared 1 base from V and 4 bases from J, leaving 11 bases between. This CDR3 comprises 14 residues. The CDR3 nucleotides are TGTGCCAGCAGCCAAGGCCGCGCAGGTTACGAGCAGTACTTC. Translated: CASSQGRAGYEQYF. Full variable domain (rest looked up from reference TRBV14 and TRBJ2-7): EAGVTQFPSHSVIEKGQTVTLRCDPISGHDNLYWYRRVMGKEIKFLLHFVKESKQDESGMPNNRFLAERTGGTYSTLKVQPAELEDSGVYFCASSQGRAGYEQYFGPGTRLTVT.

The chain links TRBV27 to TRBJ2-7, with D perhaps matching TRBD1 or TRBD2 (6 bases each). This CDR3 has 14 residues. Germline V lookup: CDR1 MNHEY, CDR2 SMNVEV (reference sequence). The V gene lost 6 bases and the J gene lost 2 bases, with 14 bases spanning the gap. The CDR3 protein is CASRGGQGPYEQYF. Written as DNA, the CDR3 is TGTGCCAGCAGGGGGGGCCAAGGGCCCTACGAGCAGTACTTC.

As to this clone: At one end the junction does not follow the germline gene, possibly because of a read error. The chain has TRBV7-7 and TRBJ2-3, with 12 bases aligning to TRBD2. Germline CDR1 is SSHAT and CDR2 is FNYEAQ (reference sequence). There are 15 residues in the CDR3. The CDR3 region has the DNA TGTGCTAGCAGCCGGACTAGCGGGGGCACAGATACGCAGTATTTT. It translates to CASSRTSGGTDTQYF.

The chain employs TRBV5-4 and TRBJ2-1; D possibly uses TRBD1 or TRBD2 (5 bases each). CDR3 length: 16 residues. Per the germline V gene, CDR1 is SGHNT and CDR2 is YYREEE (reference sequence). The V and J ends lost 1 base and 0 bases respectively, with 11 bases between them. CDR3 nucleotide sequence: TGTGCCAGCAGCTTGTGGGGGTTGAGCTCCTACAATGAGCAGTTCTTC. Its translation is CASSLWGLSSYNEQFF.

The chain has TRBV5-1 and TRBJ2-3; D is ambiguous. CDR3 length: 17 residues. Per the germline V gene, CDR1 is SGHRS and CDR2 is YFSETQ. The V and J ends lost 2 bases and 2 bases respectively, with 18 bases between them. The DNA of the CDR3 is TGCGCCAGCAGCTTTCGTGTGGCCGACCCGGACACAGATACGCAGTATTTT. Protein sequence: CASSFRVADPDTDTQYF.